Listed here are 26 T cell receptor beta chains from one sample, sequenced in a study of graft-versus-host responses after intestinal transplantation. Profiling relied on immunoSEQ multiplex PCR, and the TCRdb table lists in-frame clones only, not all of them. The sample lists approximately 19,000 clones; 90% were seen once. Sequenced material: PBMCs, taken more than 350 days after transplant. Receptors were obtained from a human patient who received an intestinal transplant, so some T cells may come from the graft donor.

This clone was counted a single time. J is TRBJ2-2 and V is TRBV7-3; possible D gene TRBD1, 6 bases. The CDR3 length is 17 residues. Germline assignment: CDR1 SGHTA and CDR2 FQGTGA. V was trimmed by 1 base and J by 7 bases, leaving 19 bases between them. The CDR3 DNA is TGTGCCAGCAGCTTAATCCGTGAGGCCAGGGGTGGCGGGGAGCTGTTTTTT. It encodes CASSLIREARGGGELFF.

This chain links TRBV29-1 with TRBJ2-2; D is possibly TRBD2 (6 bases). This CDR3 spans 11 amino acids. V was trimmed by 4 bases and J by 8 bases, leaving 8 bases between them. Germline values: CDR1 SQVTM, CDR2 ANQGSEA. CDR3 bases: TGCAGCGTTGCTGCGGGGGGGGAGCTGTTTTTT. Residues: CSVAAGGELFF.

Written as DNA, the CDR3 is TGTGCCAGCATCCTCCGGGACAGGGACACCGGGGAGCTGTTTTTT. Translated: CASILRDRDTGELFF. This chain connects TRBV27 to TRBJ2-2; TRBD1 aligns across 9 bases. Losses at the gene ends were 7 bases for V and 3 bases for J; bases not matched to a gene: 6. Looked up from germline, CDR1 is MNHEY and CDR2 is SMNVEV (reference sequence). This CDR3 contains 15 residues.

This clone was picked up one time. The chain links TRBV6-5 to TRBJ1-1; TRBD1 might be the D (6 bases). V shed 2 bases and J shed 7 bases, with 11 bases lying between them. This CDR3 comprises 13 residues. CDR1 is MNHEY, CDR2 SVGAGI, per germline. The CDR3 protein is CASSYPGGLEAFF. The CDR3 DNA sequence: TGTGCCAGCAGTTACCCGGGGGGGCTTGAAGCTTTCTTT.

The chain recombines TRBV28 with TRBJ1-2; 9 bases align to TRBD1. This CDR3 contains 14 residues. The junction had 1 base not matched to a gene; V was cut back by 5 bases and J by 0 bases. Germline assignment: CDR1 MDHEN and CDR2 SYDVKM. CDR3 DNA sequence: TGTGCCAGCAGTCACAGGGGGCCTAACTATGGCTACACCTTC. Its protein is CASSHRGPNYGYTF.

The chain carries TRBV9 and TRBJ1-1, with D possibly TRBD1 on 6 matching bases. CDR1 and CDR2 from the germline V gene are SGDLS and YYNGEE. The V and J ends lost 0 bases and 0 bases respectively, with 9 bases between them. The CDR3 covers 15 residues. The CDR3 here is CASSVEGGMNTEAFF. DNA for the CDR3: TGTGCCAGCAGCGTAGAAGGGGGGATGAACACTGAAGCTTTCTTT.

For the CDR3, the DNA is TGTGCCAGCAGTGAAGGGACAAGCTTCAATCAGCCCCAGCATTTT. This codes for CASSEGTSFNQPQHF. The chain combines TRBV6-1 with TRBJ1-5; weak D call: TRBD1 (5 bases). The CDR3 sequence is 15 residues long. V lost 1 base and J lost 3, with 10 bases in between. CDR1 is MNHNS, CDR2 SASEGT, per germline.

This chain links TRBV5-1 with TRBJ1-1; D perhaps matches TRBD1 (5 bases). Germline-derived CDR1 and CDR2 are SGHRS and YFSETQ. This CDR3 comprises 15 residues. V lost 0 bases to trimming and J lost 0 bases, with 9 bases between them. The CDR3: CASSLEWGLNTEAFF. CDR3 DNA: TGCGCCAGCAGCTTGGAATGGGGCTTGAACACTGAAGCTTTCTTT. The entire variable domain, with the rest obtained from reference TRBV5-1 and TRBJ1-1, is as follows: KAGVTQTPRYLIKTRGQQVTLSCSPISGHRSVSWYQQTPGQGLQFLFEYFSETQRNKGNFPGRFSGRQFSNSRSEMNVSTLELGDSALYLCASSLEWGLNTEAFFGQGTRLTVV.

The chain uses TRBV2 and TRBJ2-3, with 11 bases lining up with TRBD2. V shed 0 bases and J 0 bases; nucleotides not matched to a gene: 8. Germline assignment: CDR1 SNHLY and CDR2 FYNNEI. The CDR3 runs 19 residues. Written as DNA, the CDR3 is TGTGCCAGCAGTGAAGCCTCCGGCGCTAGCGGGGGGAGCACAGATACGCAGTATTTT. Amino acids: CASSEASGASGGSTDTQYF.

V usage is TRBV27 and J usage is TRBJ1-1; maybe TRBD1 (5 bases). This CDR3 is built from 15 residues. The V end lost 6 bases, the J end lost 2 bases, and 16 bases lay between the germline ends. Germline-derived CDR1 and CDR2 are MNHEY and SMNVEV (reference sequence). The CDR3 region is CASRYDSILNTEAFF. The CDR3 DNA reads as TGTGCCAGCAGGTATGACAGCATACTTAACACTGAAGCTTTCTTT.

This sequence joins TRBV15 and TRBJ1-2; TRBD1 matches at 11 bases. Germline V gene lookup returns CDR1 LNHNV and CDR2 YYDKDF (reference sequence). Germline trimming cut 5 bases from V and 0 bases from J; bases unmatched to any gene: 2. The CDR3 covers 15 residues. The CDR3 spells CATSEDRGPNYGYTF. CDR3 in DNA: TGTGCCACCAGCGAGGACAGGGGGCCTAACTATGGCTACACCTTC.

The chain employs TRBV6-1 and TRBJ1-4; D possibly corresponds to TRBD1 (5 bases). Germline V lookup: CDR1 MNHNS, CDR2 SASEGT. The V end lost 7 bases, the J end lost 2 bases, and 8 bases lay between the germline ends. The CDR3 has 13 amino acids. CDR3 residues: CASNRDTNEKLFF. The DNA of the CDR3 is TGTGCCAGCAACCGGGACACTAATGAAAAACTGTTTTTT.

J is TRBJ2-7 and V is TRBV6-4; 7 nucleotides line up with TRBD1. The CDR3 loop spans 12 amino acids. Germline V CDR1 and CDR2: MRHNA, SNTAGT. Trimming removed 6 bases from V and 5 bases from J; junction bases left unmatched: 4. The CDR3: CASSRTGDEQYF. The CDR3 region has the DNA TGTGCCAGCAGCCGGACAGGAGACGAGCAGTACTTC.

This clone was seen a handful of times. The CDR3 DNA reads as TGTGCCAGCAGCTTGAGGGGGGGAGAGACCCAGTACTTC. As protein: CASSLRGGETQYF. The chain is built from TRBV5-6 and TRBJ2-5; TRBD2 might be the D (7 bases). Trimming pared 1 base from V and 4 bases from J, leaving 8 bases between. CDR1 and CDR2 from the germline V gene are SGHDT and YYEEEE. The CDR3 sequence is 13 residues long. Combining the CDR3 with reference TRBV5-6 and TRBJ2-5 gives the whole variable domain DAGVTQSPTHLIKTRGQQVTLRCSPKSGHDTVSWYQQALGQGPQFIFQYYEEEERQRGNFPDRFSGHQFPNYSSELNVNALLLGDSALYLCASSLRGGETQYFGPGTRLLVL.

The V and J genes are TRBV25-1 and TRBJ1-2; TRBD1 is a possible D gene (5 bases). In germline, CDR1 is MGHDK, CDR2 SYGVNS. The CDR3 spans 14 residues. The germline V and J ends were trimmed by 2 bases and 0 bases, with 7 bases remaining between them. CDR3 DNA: TGTGCCAGCAGTGAAGGGGGGGCTAACTATGGCTACACCTTC. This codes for CASSEGGANYGYTF.

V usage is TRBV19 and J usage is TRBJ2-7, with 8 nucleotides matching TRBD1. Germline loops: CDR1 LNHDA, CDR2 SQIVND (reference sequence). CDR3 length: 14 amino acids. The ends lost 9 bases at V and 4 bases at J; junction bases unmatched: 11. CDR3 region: CAREKDREAYEQYF. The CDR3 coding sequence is TGTGCCAGAGAAAAGGACAGGGAGGCGTACGAGCAGTACTTC.

The CDR3 region is CASSGRGSYSEKLFF. The CDR3 coding sequence is TGTGCCAGCAGTGGCAGGGGGAGCTATTCTGAAAAACTGTTTTTT. The J gene is TRBJ1-4, the V gene TRBV6-1, with TRBD1 identical over 7 bases. This CDR3 region has 15 residues. Germline values: CDR1 MNHNS, CDR2 SASEGT. Germline trimming cut 4 bases from V and 7 bases from J; bases unmatched to any gene: 9.

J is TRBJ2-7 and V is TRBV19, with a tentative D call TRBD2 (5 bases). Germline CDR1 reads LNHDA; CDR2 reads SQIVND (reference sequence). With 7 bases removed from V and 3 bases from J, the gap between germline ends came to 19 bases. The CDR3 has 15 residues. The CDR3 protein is CASKVSVRAFYEQYF. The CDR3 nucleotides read TGTGCCAGTAAAGTATCCGTGCGGGCCTTCTACGAGCAGTACTTC.

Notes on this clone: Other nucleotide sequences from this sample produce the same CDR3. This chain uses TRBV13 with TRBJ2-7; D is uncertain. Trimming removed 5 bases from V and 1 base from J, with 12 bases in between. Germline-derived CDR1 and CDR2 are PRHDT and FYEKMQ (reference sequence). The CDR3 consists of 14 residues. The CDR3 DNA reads TGTGCCAGCAGCCCCCTCGGCGAGTCCTACGAGCAGTACTTC. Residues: CASSPLGESYEQYF.

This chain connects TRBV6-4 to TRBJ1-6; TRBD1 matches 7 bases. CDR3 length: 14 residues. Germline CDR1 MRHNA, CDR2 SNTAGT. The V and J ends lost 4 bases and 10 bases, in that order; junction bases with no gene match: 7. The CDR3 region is CASSVGGQESPLHF. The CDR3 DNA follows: TGTGCCAGCAGTGTTGGCGGACAGGAATCACCCCTCCACTTT.

The CDR3 reads CASSYSSLSGEQYF. CDR3 DNA sequence: TGTGCCAGCAGTTACTCGTCCCTGTCTGGCGAGCAGTACTTC. The chain has TRBV6-5 and TRBJ2-7; D remains unclear. Germline-derived CDR1 and CDR2 are MNHEY and SVGAGI. Trimming stripped 0 bases from V and 6 bases from J, with 12 bases between. This CDR3 has 14 residues.

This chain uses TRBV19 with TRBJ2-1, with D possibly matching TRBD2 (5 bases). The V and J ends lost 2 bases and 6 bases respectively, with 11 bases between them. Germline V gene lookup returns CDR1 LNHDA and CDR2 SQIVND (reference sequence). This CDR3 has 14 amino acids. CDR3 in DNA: TGTGCCAGTAGTATAAGCGGTGTTTTCAATGAGCAGTTCTTC. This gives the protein CASSISGVFNEQFF. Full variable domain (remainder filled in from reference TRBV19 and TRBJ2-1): DGGITQSPKYLFRKEGQNVTLSCEQNLNHDAMYWYRQDPGQGLRLIYYSQIVNDFQKGDIAEGYSVSREKKESFPLTVTSAQKNPTAFYLCASSISGVFNEQFFGPGTRLTVL.

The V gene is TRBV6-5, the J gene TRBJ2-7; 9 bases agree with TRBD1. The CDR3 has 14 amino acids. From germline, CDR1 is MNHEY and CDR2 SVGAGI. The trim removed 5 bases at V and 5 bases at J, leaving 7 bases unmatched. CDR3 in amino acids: CASSSSGTGNEQYF. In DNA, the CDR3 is TGTGCCAGCAGTAGCTCCGGGACAGGGAACGAGCAGTACTTC.

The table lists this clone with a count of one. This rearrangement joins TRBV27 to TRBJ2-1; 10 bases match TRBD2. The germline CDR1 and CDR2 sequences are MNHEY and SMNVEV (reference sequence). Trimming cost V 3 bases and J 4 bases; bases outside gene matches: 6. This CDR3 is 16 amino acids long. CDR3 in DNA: TGTGCCAGCAGTTTTCTAGCGGGAGACACTTACAATGAGCAGTTCTTC. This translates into CASSFLAGDTYNEQFF.

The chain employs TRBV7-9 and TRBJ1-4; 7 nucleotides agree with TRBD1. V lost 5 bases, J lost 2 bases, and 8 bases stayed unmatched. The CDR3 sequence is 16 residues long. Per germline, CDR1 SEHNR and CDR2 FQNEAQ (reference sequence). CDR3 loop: CASSHGPGQTNEKLFF. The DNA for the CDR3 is TGTGCCAGCAGCCACGGGCCGGGACAGACTAATGAAAAACTGTTTTTT.

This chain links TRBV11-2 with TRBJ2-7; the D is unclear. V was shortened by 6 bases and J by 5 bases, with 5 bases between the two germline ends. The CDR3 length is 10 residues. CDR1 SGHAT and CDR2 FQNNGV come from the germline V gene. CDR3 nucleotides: TGTGCCAGCAGTTCCAACGAGCAGTACTTC. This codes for CASSSNEQYF.